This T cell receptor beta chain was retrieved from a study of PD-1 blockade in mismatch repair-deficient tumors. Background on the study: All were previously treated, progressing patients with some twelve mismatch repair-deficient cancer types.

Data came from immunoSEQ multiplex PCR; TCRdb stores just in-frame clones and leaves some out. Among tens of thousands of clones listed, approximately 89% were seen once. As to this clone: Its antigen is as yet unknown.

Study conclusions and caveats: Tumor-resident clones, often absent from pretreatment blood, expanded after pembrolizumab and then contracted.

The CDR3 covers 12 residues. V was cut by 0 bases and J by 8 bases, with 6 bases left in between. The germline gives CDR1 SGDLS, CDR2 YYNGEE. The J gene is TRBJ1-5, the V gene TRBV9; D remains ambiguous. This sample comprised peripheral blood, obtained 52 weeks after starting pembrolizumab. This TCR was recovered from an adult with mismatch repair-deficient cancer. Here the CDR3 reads CASSVVREPQHF. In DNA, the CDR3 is TGTGCCAGCAGCGTAGTTCGGGAGCCCCAGCATTTT.